The TCR beta chain under discussion was sequenced for a study of T cells expressing NK-cell markers. Study context: Sorted T-cell subsets CD3+CD56+NKG2C+, CD3+CD56+NKG2C- and CD3+CD56-NKG2C+ were TCR beta-sequenced. Study-level points and caveats: For a few donors, these clonotypes were likewise the leading ones in the CD3+CD56-NKG2C+ fraction. A range of about 1.0-8% of CD8+ T cells consisted of dominant NKG2C+ clonotypes in several donors.

Of note for this clonotype: Its antigen is unknown.

TCRdb re-called the 5' RACE reads and shows each CDR3 protein once, DNA omitted. The sample data list about 380,000 distinct CDR3 sequences. CDR3 length equals 16 residues. Germline V gene data show CDR1 as MDHEN and CDR2 as SYDVKM. The source of this sequence is a man aged 18 to 69 in good health. The chain employs TRBV28 and TRBJ2-7; there is no DNA to check the TCRdb D call of TRBD2. The sequencing sample was made of blood T cells: a sorted CD56 or NKG2C T cell subset, CD4+ or CD8+ T cells, or bulk PBMC T cells (not recorded which). The CDR3 region is CASSSQTSGDAHEQYF.